This entry lists 27 T cell receptor beta chains sequenced from one sample in a study of cytomegalovirus exposure and HLA in healthy donors. In the PCR, 60 Vbeta and 13 Jbeta primers were used. The repertoire was sequenced with immunoSEQ multiplex PCR; TCRdb's copy has only in-frame clones and lacks some. This sample has roughly 150,000 clones, with 73% found just once. Sequencing was done on a sample of PBMCs. These receptors were obtained from a woman aged 18-29 years in good health and CMV-seropositive.

The chain carries TRBV9 and TRBJ2-7, with 8 bases matching TRBD1. CDR1 SGDLS and CDR2 YYNGEE come from the germline V gene. J was trimmed by 5 bases and V by 0 bases; bases with no gene match: 4. The CDR3 runs 14 residues. The CDR3 DNA reads as TGTGCCAGCAGCGTAGGTGACAGGGGAGACGAGCAGTACTTC. It yields the protein CASSVGDRGDEQYF.

This clone showed up just a few times. The chain uses TRBV5-1 and TRBJ1-4; 8 bases match TRBD1. Trimming took 4 bases from V and 6 from J; bases not matched to a gene: 11. Germline CDR1 SGHRS, CDR2 YFSETQ. The CDR3 has 16 residues. The CDR3 DNA follows: TGCGCCAGCAGCCCCCCGATATCGACAGGGGATGAAAAACTGTTTTTT. Translated: CASSPPISTGDEKLFF.

Notes on this clone: Other nucleotide sequences in the sample specify the same CDR3. The chain has TRBV5-4 and TRBJ2-1; 12 bases line up with TRBD2. The CDR3 covers 16 residues. Germline CDR1 and CDR2: SGHNT and YYREEE (reference sequence). The V gene end was trimmed by 7 bases and the J gene end by 6 bases; junction bases not matched to a gene: 11. CDR3 coding DNA: TGTGCCAGCTTCCGGACTAGCGGGGCCGGAGGCAATGAGCAGTTCTTC. Translating it yields CASFRTSGAGGNEQFF.

There are a few counts of this clone. This chain links TRBV9 with TRBJ1-1; D is possibly TRBD1 (6 bases). The germline gives CDR1 SGDLS, CDR2 YYNGEE. Trimming shortened V by 3 bases and J by 3 bases, and 12 bases separated the two germline ends. This CDR3 has 14 residues. As DNA, the CDR3 is TGTGCCAGCAGCGCCCCACAGGGCTACACTGAAGCTTTCTTT. This sequence encodes CASSAPQGYTEAFF.

The sample holds one count of this clone. This chain's CDR3 is CASRGAAETQYF. The CDR3 DNA sequence: TGTGCCAGCAGGGGAGCCGCAGAGACCCAGTACTTC. The rearrangement links TRBV2 to TRBJ2-5, with a tentative D call TRBD2 (5 bases). In germline, CDR1 is SNHLY, CDR2 FYNNEI. CDR3 length: 12 amino acids. Deletions cut 6 bases from V and 4 bases from J, with 9 bases between. The whole variable domain, remainder taken from reference TRBV2 and TRBJ2-5, is EPEVTQTPSHQVTQMGQEVILRCVPISNHLYFYWYRQILGQKVEFLVSFYNNEISEKSEIFDDQFSVERPDGSNFTLKIRSTKLEDSAMYFCASRGAAETQYFGPGTRLLVL.

This sequence joins TRBV9 and TRBJ2-2; tentative D call: TRBD2 (5 bases). This CDR3 is 14 amino acids long. V lost 1 base and J 7 bases, leaving 11 bases between the germline ends. Germline CDR1 is SGDLS and CDR2 is YYNGEE. The CDR3 DNA sequence: TGTGCCAGCAGCGTACCCGGGGTGGGCGGGGAGCTGTTTTTT. This sequence encodes CASSVPGVGGELFF.

This clone was observed once. The chain is built from TRBV7-2 and TRBJ1-5; D is unclear. The germline V gene encodes CDR1 SGHTA and CDR2 FQGNSA. The CDR3 contains 13 residues. The V and J ends lost 5 bases and 5 bases respectively, with 10 bases between them. The CDR3 DNA follows: TGTGCCAGCAGCCTCTATTCCGATCAGCCCCAGCATTTT. Residues: CASSLYSDQPQHF.

The gene calls are TRBV30 and TRBJ2-1, with TRBD2 matching 8 bases. The CDR3 has 14 residues. The V segment lost 4 bases and the J segment 0 bases; nucleotides outside the gene matches: 2. Germline assignment: CDR1 GTSNPN and CDR2 SVGIG (reference sequence). The CDR3 here is CAWNGGVSYNEQFF. The DNA of the CDR3 is TGTGCCTGGAACGGGGGGGTCTCCTACAATGAGCAGTTCTTC.

The genes are TRBV15 and TRBJ1-1; perhaps TRBD1 as D (5 bases). CDR1 is LNHNV, CDR2 YYDKDF, per germline (reference sequence). The CDR3 spans 15 residues. V lost 1 base and J 3 bases, leaving 12 bases between the germline ends. As DNA, the CDR3 is TGTGCCACCAGCAGAGGACCTGGAGGGGACACTGAAGCTTTCTTT. Encoded protein: CATSRGPGGDTEAFF.

The chain joins TRBV7-8 to TRBJ2-5, with no clear D. The V gene lost 7 bases and the J gene lost 4 bases, with 4 bases spanning the gap. Germline-derived CDR1 and CDR2 are SGHVS and FQNEAQ. The CDR3 is 10 amino acids. As DNA, the CDR3 is TGTGCCAGCACAGGAGAGACCCAGTACTTC. It encodes CASTGETQYF. The full variable domain, rest sourced from reference TRBV7-8 and TRBJ2-5, is GAGVSQSPRYKVAKRGQDVALRCDPISGHVSLFWYQQALGQGPEFLTYFQNEAQLDKSGLPSDRFFAERPEGSVSTLKIQRTQQEDSAVYLCASTGETQYFGPGTRLLVL.

The chain recombines TRBV5-1 with TRBJ2-1, with 9 positions matching TRBD1. The V and J ends lost 4 bases and 9 bases, in that order; junction bases with no gene match: 8. The CDR3 has 14 residues. Germline V gene lookup returns CDR1 SGHRS and CDR2 YFSETQ. As DNA, the CDR3 is TGCGCCAGCAGCCAATTACAGGGGGCGACTGAGCAGTTCTTC. This codes for CASSQLQGATEQFF.

The chain combines TRBV9 with TRBJ1-1; no clear D. Germline V gives CDR1 SGDLS, CDR2 YYNGEE. The germline V and J ends were trimmed by 4 bases and 6 bases, with 16 bases remaining between them. This CDR3 has 14 residues. The CDR3 reads CASSPNLGSAEAFF. CDR3 bases: TGTGCCAGCAGCCCAAACCTAGGGAGCGCTGAAGCTTTCTTT. The full variable domain, rest sourced from reference TRBV9 and TRBJ1-1, is DSGVTQTPKHLITATGQRVTLRCSPRSGDLSVYWYQQSLDQGLQFLIQYYNGEERAKGNILERFSAQQFPDLHSELNLSSLELGDSALYFCASSPNLGSAEAFFGQGTRLTVV.

The J gene is TRBJ2-1, the V gene TRBV2; D gene uncertain. V was pared by 6 bases and J by 5 bases, with 14 bases between. Per germline, CDR1 SNHLY and CDR2 FYNNEI. The CDR3 has 14 residues. For the CDR3, the DNA is TGTGCCAGCAGCGCCACTCTAATAAACAATGAGCAGTTCTTC. It translates to CASSATLINNEQFF.

The CDR3 DNA reads as TGTGCCAGCAGCTTCGGGACAGCTTATGGCTACACCTTC. This gives the protein CASSFGTAYGYTF. V usage is TRBV11-1 and J usage is TRBJ1-2, with 7 positions matching TRBD1. The ends lost 3 bases at V and 5 bases at J; junction bases unmatched: 3. This CDR3 has 13 amino acids. Germline V gives CDR1 SGHAT, CDR2 FQDESV (reference sequence).

This clone was seen more than once but under ten times. The chain uses TRBV9 and TRBJ1-4; the D is unclear. Germline V gene data show CDR1 as SGDLS and CDR2 as YYNGEE. V lost 0 bases and J 5 bases, leaving 11 bases between the germline ends. The CDR3 has 15 amino acids. The CDR3 DNA sequence: TGTGCCAGCAGCGTAGAACCGGGAATCAATGAAAAACTGTTTTTT. Its translation is CASSVEPGINEKLFF.

The rearrangement uses TRBV2 and TRBJ1-1; D is unclear. The CDR3 runs 13 residues. Germline CDR1 SNHLY, CDR2 FYNNEI. Between the trimmed V and J ends, which lost 10 bases and 2 bases, there was a span of 14 bases. CDR3 protein: CATSWTHNTEAFF. The CDR3 DNA sequence: TGTGCCACCTCTTGGACTCATAACACTGAAGCTTTCTTT.

The chain uses TRBV6-4 and TRBJ2-3; D may be TRBD2 (5 bases). Trimming shortened V by 3 bases and J by 5 bases, and 6 bases separated the two germline ends. The germline V gene has CDR1 MRHNA and CDR2 SNTAGT. This CDR3 region has 12 residues. The CDR3 region is CASSEEGDTQYF. Written as DNA, the CDR3 is TGTGCCAGCAGTGAAGAGGGAGATACGCAGTATTTT.

V usage is TRBV6-1 and J usage is TRBJ2-5, with 7 positions matching TRBD1. Germline V gene sequence: CDR1 MNHNS, CDR2 SASEGT. V dropped 3 bases and J dropped 2; count of bases not matched to a gene: 12. The CDR3 runs 17 residues. The CDR3 here is CASSDSQNRGLQETQYF. CDR3 nucleotide sequence: TGTGCCAGCAGTGATTCCCAGAACAGGGGCCTTCAAGAGACCCAGTACTTC.

This chain joins TRBV18 and TRBJ2-1; a possible D gene is TRBD2 (6 bases). Germline assignment: CDR1 KGHSH and CDR2 LQKENI. The V and J ends lost 2 bases and 14 bases respectively, with 25 bases between them. This CDR3 region has 16 residues. DNA of the CDR3: TGTGCCAGCTCACCAAATGGGGCTAGCGCCGCCCAGATGAAGTTCTTC. It codes for CASSPNGASAAQMKFF.

To note about this clone: This same CDR3 is encoded by further DNA sequences in the sample. The chain combines TRBV18 with TRBJ2-2; D perhaps matches TRBD1 (5 bases). Germline assignment: CDR1 KGHSH and CDR2 LQKENI. The CDR3 sequence is 14 residues long. V shed 3 bases and J shed 1 base, with 6 bases lying between them. The chain's CDR3 is CASSPGQNTGELFF. Here the CDR3 DNA reads TGTGCCAGCTCACCCGGACAGAACACCGGGGAGCTGTTTTTT. The full variable domain, with the rest looked up from reference TRBV18 and TRBJ2-2, is NAGVMQNPRHLVRRRGQEARLRCSPMKGHSHVYWYRQLPEEGLKFMVYLQKENIIDESGMPKERFSAEFPKEGPSILRIQQVVRGDSAAYFCASSPGQNTGELFFGEGSRLTVL.

The rearrangement uses TRBV6-1 and TRBJ2-5, with TRBD2 matching 7 bases. Per germline, CDR1 MNHNS and CDR2 SASEGT. CDR3 size: 13 residues. Losses at the gene ends were 8 bases for V and 0 bases for J; bases not matched to a gene: 3. The CDR3 DNA follows: TGTGCCAGCCATCGGGGGGACCAAGAGACCCAGTACTTC. Translated, it gives CASHRGDQETQYF.

The CDR3 DNA reads TGTGCCAGCAGCCTCACTTTGGACACTGAAGCTTTCTTT. Translated: CASSLTLDTEAFF. The V call is TRBV9, the J call TRBJ1-1; D is undetermined. Germline-derived CDR1 and CDR2 are SGDLS and YYNGEE. Trimming left V 4 bases short and J 3 bases short, with 10 bases between. The CDR3 extends over 13 amino acids.

Turning to this clone: The junction shows a germline mismatch at one end, possibly a read error. This chain uses TRBV2 with TRBJ2-5, with D uncertain. The CDR3 contains 10 residues. The germline V gene encodes CDR1 SNHLY and CDR2 FYNNEI. CDR3 nucleotide sequence: TGTGCCAGCAGTGATGGCCTGCCGCACTTC. The encoded protein is CASSDGLPHF.

This clone was recorded a few times. V and J are TRBV11-2 and TRBJ2-7; 9 bases are shared with TRBD1. With 5 bases clipped from V and 12 bases from J, the junction kept 14 bases outside the gene matches. Germline loops: CDR1 SGHAT, CDR2 FQNNGV. The CDR3 spans 14 residues. CDR3 DNA: TGTGCCAGCAGCGCCCGGGACAGGGCTAGTGAAGGGTACTTC. The encoded protein is CASSARDRASEGYF.

V gene TRBV30 combines with J gene TRBJ1-1, with D uncertain. Germline V gives CDR1 GTSNPN, CDR2 SVGIG (reference sequence). This CDR3 contains 12 residues. Between the trimmed V and J ends, which lost 3 bases and 6 bases, there was a span of 11 bases. CDR3 DNA: TGTGCCTGGAGGGGCACAAAATCTGAAGCTTTCTTT. Its protein is CAWRGTKSEAFF.

This sequence joins TRBV7-2 and TRBJ2-7; D remains ambiguous. The CDR3 length is 15 residues. Trimming shortened V by 0 bases and J by 1 base, and 10 bases separated the two germline ends. CDR1 is SGHTA and CDR2 is FQGNSA in the germline V gene. The CDR3 sequence is CASSLASLLSYEQYF. The CDR3 bases are TGTGCCAGCAGCTTAGCAAGCCTCCTTTCCTACGAGCAGTACTTC. The whole variable domain, remainder taken from reference TRBV7-2 and TRBJ2-7, is GAGVSQSPSNKVTEKGKDVELRCDPISGHTALYWYRQSLGQGLEFLIYFQGNSAPDKSGLPSDRFSAERTGGSVSTLTIQRTQQEDSAVYLCASSLASLLSYEQYFGPGTRLTVT.

The V gene is TRBV2, the J gene TRBJ1-6; 7 bases align to TRBD1. CDR3 length: 15 residues. Germline CDR1 SNHLY, CDR2 FYNNEI. The V and J ends lost 3 bases and 5 bases, in that order; junction bases with no gene match: 4. CDR3 loop: CASSETGLNNSPLHF. CDR3 nucleotides: TGTGCCAGCAGTGAGACAGGGCTCAATAATTCACCCCTCCACTTT.